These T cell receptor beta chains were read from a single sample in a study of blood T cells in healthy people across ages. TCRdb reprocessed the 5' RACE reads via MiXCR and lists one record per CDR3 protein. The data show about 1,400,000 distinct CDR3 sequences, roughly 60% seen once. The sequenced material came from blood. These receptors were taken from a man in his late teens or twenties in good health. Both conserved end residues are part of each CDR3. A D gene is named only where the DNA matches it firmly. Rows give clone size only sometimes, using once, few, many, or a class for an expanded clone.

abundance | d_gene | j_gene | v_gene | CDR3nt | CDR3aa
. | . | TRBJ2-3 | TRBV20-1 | TGCAGTGCGCCCTATATCCTCCCGAGCCTGAGCGCAGATACGCAGTATTTT | CSAPYILPSLSADTQYF
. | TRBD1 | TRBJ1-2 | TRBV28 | TGTGCCAGCAGTTGGACAGGCACGACTGGCTACACCTTC | CASSWTGTTGYTF
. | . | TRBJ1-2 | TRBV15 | TGTGCCACCAGCGGCGGGACTGACTATGGCTACACCTTC | CATSGGTDYGYTF
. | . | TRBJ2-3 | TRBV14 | TGTGCCAGCAGCCGAATACTAGATACGCAGTATTTT | CASSRILDTQYF
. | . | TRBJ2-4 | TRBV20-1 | TGCAGTGCTCTCGGGGAAGCCAAAAACATTCAGTACTTC | CSALGEAKNIQYF
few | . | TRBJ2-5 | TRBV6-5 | TGTGCCACTTCCACGGGGCTTCAAGAGACCCAGTACTTC | CATSTGLQETQYF
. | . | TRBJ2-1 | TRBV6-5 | TGTGCCAGCCAAAATCACAATGAGCAGTTCTTC | CASQNHNEQFF
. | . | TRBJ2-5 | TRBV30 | TGTGCCTGGAGTCCCAGGCGGGACCCCCTAGAGACCCAGTACTTC | CAWSPRRDPLETQYF
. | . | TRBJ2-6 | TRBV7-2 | TGTGCCAGCGGCTTAGTCTTGGCTGGGGCCAACGTCCTGACTTTC | CASGLVLAGANVLTF
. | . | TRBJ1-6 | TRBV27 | TGTGCCAGCAGTTCCGCAGGCTCCTATAATTCACCCCTCCACTTT | CASSSAGSYNSPLHF
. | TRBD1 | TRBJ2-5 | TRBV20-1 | TGCAGTGCTAGAGACTGGACAGGTCAAGAGACCCAGTACTTC | CSARDWTGQETQYF
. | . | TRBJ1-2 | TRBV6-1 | TGTGCCAGCAGTGAAGCCCCAGGACGGCCCATCTATGGCTACACCTTC | CASSEAPGRPIYGYTF
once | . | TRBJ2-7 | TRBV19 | TGTGCCAGTAGTTCCGAAGCCAACTACGAGCAGTACTTC | CASSSEANYEQYF
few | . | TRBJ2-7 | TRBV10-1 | TGCGCCAGCAGTGGCTCTGGGGACACTCCCTACGAGCAGTACTTC | CASSGSGDTPYEQYF
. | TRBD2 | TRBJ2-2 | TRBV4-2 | TGTGCCAGCAGCCGTGGATGGAGCGGGGGGGCACACGGGGAGCTGTTTTTT | CASSRGWSGGAHGELFF
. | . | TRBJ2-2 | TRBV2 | TGTGCCAGCGGCCTGGCAGATAACACCGGGGAGCTGTTTTTT | CASGLADNTGELFF
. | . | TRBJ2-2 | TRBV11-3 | TGTGCCAGCAGCTTAGGAAGGACCCTTAGCGGGGAGCTGTTTTTT | CASSLGRTLSGELFF
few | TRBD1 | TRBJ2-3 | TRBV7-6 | TGTGCCAGCAGCCACAGGGGGAGCACAGATACGCAGTATTTT | CASSHRGSTDTQYF
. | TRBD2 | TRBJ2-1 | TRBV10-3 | TGTGCCATCAGTGGTGCAACTAGCGGGAGTTCGGATGAGCAGTTCTTC | CAISGATSGSSDEQFF